The source of this TCR beta chain is a study of shared clonotypes between healthy human individuals. Unsorted PBMC DNA sequencing spanned ten immunoSEQ deep assay plates. Only in-frame clones appear in the TCRdb table, and some are missing; sequencing was by immunoSEQ multiplex PCR. Among 400,000 to 600,000 clones, roughly 83% were seen once, and the ten largest hold about 13%. Donors had no recently reported acute infections or vaccinations and were HIV-negative. Whole-study findings and limits: Tissues were not sampled, only blood, and their repertoires likely differ.

Regarding this clone: As yet, its antigen is unknown. The sample carries other DNA sequences with the same CDR3.

Per the germline V gene, CDR1 is SNHLY and CDR2 is FYNNEI. The V end lost 4 bases, the J end lost 3 bases, and 9 bases lay between the germline ends. This CDR3 has 13 residues. The chain recombines TRBV2 with TRBJ1-1; tentative D call: TRBD1 (6 bases). The TCR comes from a woman between 35 and 50 years old in good health. Some clones in this sample may be carry-over from other donors' samples. Material for sequencing was PBMCs. This CDR3 is CASSGTDYTEAFF. CDR3 bases: TGTGCCAGCAGTGGGACAGACTACACTGAAGCTTTCTTT.